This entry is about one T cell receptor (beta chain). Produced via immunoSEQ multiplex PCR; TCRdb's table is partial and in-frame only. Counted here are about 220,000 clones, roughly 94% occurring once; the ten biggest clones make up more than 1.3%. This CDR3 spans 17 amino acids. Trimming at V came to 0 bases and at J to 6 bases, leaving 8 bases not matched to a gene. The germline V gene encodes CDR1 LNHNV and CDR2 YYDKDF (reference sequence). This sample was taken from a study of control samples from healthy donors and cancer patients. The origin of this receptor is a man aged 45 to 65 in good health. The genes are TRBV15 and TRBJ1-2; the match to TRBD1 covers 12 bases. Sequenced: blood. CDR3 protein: CATSRDLAGQGAHGYTF. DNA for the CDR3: TGTGCCACCAGCAGAGATCTAGCGGGACAGGGGGCGCATGGCTACACCTTC.